This T cell receptor beta chain originates from a study of blood T cell repertoires in COVID-19. Germline values: CDR1 GTSNPN, CDR2 SVGIG (reference sequence). The length of the CDR3 is 17 residues. The trim removed 1 base at V and 2 bases at J, leaving 11 bases unmatched. Only in-frame clones appear in the TCRdb table, and some are missing; sequencing was by immunoSEQ multiplex PCR. The sample yields nearly 95,000 clones, roughly 90% seen once. This clone was seen only once. The source of this sequence is a human donor with active COVID-19. The donor label of this sample is uncertain. This sequence joins TRBV30 and TRBJ2-5, with 9 bases lining up with TRBD2. The specimen sequenced was peripheral blood. CDR3 residues: CAWSAVGKRGAQETQYF. CDR3 nucleotide sequence: TGTGCCTGGAGTGCGGTGGGAAAGCGGGGGGCGCAAGAGACCCAGTACTTC.